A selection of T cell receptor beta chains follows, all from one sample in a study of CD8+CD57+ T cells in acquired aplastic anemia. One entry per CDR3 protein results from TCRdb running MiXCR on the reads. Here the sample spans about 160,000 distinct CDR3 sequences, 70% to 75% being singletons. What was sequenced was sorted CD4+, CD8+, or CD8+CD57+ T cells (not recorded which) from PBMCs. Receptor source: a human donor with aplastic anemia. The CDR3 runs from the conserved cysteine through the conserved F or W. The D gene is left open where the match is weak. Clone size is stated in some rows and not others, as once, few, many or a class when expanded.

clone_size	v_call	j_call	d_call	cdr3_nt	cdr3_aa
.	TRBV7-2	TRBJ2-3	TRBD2	TGTGCCAGCAGCTTAAACCGGGACTACACAAGCACAGATACGCAGTATTTT	CASSLNRDYTSTDTQYF
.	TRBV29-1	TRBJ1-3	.	TGCAGCGTACCAGGGGCTGGAAACACCATATATTTT	CSVPGAGNTIYF
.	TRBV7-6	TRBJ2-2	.	TGTGCCAGCAGCCGAGACCTCACCGGGGAGCTGTTTTTT	CASSRDLTGELFF
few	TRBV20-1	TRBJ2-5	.	TGCAGTGCCCGCGGTCTGGGGGAGTCAGAGACCCAGTACTTC	CSARGLGESETQYF
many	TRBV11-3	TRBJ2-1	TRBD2	TGTGCCAGCAGCCCGAAAAGCGGGGGACTGCATGAGCAGTTCTTC	CASSPKSGGLHEQFF
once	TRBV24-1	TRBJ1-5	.	TGTGCCACCAGTGCGGGGCAGGGCCCCAATCAGCCCCAGCATTTT	CATSAGQGPNQPQHF
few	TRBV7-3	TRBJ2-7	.	TGTGCCCTAGCACTACTATCGGCTCCCTACGAGCAGTACTTC	CALALLSAPYEQYF
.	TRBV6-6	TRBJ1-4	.	TGTGCCAGCAGTTACCCGATCGCCGGAAGTGAAAAACTGTTTTTT	CASSYPIAGSEKLFF
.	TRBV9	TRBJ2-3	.	TGTGCCAGCAGCCCTCGCATGCCCGATACGCAGTATTTT	CASSPRMPDTQYF
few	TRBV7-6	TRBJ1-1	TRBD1	TGTGCCAGCAGCCCAGAGACAGGGGTTAGCGTGACTGAAGCTTTCTTT	CASSPETGVSVTEAFF
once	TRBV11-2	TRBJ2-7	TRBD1	TGTGCCAGCAGCTTAGATTGGACAGGGGTCGAGCAGTACTTC	CASSLDWTGVEQYF
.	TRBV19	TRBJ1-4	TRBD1	TGTGCCAGTAGCACCGGACAGGGAGCTAATGAAAAACTGTTTTTT	CASSTGQGANEKLFF
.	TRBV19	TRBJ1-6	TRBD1	TGTGCCAGTAGTATCACCGGGACAGGGAGCTCACCCCTCCACTTT	CASSITGTGSSPLHF
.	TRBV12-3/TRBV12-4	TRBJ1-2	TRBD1	TGTGCCAGCAGTGTCCTACCACGGGACAGGGTACATGGCTACACCTTC	CASSVLPRDRVHGYTF
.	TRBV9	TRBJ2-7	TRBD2	TGTGCCAGCAGCACTAGCGGGGGTGGCTTAGACGAGCAGTACTTC	CASSTSGGGLDEQYF
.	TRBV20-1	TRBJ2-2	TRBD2	TGCAGTGCTACCCTAGCGGGAGGGACCGGGGAGCTGTTTTTT	CSATLAGGTGELFF
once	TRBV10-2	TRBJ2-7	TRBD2	TGCGCCAGCAGCAAGAGGGCTAGCGGGGCCAATGGAGAGCAGTACTTC	CASSKRASGANGEQYF
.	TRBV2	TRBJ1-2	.	TGTGCCAGCGAGTTAATGGGAGGCTATGGCTACACCTTC	CASELMGGYGYTF
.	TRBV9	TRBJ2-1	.	TGTGCCAGCAGCGTAGCATCCGCCCACAATGAGCAGTTCTTC	CASSVASAHNEQFF
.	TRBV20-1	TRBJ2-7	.	TGCAGTGCTAGAGATTCGGGGAACCACGAGCAGTACTTC	CSARDSGNHEQYF
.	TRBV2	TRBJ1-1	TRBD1	TGTGCCAGCAGTGAAATGTCGCGGACAGGAGAAGCTTTCTTT	CASSEMSRTGEAFF
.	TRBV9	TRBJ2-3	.	TGTGCCAGCAGTGATCGCGATGTAGATACGCAGTATTTT	CASSDRDVDTQYF